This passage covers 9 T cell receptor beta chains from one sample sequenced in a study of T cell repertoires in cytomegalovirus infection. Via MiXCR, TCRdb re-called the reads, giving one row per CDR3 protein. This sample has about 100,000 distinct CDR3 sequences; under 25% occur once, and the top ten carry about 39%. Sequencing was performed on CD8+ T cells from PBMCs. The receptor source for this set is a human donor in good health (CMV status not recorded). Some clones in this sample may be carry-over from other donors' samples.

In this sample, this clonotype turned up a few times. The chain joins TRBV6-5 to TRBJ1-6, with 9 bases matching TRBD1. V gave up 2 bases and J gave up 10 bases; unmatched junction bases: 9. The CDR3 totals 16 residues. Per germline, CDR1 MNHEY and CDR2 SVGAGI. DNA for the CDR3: TGTGCCAGCAGTTACGTCGGGACAGGGTGGGGGTCACCCCTCCACTTT. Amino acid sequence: CASSYVGTGWGSPLHF.

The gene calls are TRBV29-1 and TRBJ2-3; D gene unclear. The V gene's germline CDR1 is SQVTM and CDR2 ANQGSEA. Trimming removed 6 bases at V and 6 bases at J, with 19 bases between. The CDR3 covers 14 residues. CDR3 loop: CSVVSPQQMDTQYF. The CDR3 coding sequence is TGCAGCGTCGTTAGTCCCCAACAAATGGATACGCAGTATTTT.

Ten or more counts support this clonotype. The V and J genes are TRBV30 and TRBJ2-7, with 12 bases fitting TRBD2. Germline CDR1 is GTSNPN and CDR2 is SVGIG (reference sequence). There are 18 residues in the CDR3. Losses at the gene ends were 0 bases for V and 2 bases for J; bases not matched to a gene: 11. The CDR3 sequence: CAWSVLRGGLAGPYEQYF. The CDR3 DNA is TGTGCCTGGAGTGTACTGAGGGGGGGACTAGCGGGCCCCTACGAGCAGTACTTC.

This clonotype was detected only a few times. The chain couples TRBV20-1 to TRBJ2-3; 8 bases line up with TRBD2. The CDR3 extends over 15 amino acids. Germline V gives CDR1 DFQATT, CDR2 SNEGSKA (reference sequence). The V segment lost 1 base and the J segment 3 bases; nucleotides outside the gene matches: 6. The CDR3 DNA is TGCAGTGCTAGAGGCAATAGCGGGAAGACAGATACGCAGTATTTT. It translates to CSARGNSGKTDTQYF.

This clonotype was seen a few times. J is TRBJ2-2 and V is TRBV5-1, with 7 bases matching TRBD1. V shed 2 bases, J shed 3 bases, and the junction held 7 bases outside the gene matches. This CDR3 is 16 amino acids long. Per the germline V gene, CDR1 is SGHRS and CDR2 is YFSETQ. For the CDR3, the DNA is TGCGCCAGCAGCTTAAGGGGGCAGGCGGACACCGGGGAGCTGTTTTTT. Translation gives CASSLRGQADTGELFF.

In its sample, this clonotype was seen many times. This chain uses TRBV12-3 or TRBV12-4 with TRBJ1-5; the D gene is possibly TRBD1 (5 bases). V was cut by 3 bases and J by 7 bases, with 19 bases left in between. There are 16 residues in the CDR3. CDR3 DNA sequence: TGTGCCAGCAGTTTTTTCCCCACAGGTATCGGGCAGCCCCAGCATTTT. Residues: CASSFFPTGIGQPQHF.

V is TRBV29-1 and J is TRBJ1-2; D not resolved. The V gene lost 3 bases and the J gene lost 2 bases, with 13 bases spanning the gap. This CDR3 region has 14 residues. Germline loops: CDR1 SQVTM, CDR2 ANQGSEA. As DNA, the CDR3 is TGCAGCGTTGAGTTGTGGGAGGCGAACTATGGCTACACCTTC. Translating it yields CSVELWEANYGYTF. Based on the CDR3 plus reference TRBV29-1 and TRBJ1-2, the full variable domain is SAVISQKPSRDICQRGTSLTIQCQVDSQVTMMFWYRQQPGQSLTLIATANQGSEATYESGFVIDKFPISRPNLTFSTLTVSNMSPEDSSIYLCSVELWEANYGYTFGSGTRLTVV.

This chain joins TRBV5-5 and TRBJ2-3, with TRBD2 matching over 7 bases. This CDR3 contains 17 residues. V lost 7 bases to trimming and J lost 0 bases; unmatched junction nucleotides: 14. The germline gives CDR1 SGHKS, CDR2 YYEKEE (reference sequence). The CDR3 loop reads CASGDPSGTSSTDTQYF. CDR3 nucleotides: TGTGCCAGCGGAGACCCTAGCGGAACCTCTAGCACAGATACGCAGTATTTT.

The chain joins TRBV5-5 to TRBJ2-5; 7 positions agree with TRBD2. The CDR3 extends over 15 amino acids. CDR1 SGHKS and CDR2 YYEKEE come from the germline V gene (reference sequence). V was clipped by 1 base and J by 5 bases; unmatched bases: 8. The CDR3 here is CASSLNGGGHETQYF. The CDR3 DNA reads TGTGCCAGCAGCTTGAACGGGGGAGGGCATGAGACCCAGTACTTC.